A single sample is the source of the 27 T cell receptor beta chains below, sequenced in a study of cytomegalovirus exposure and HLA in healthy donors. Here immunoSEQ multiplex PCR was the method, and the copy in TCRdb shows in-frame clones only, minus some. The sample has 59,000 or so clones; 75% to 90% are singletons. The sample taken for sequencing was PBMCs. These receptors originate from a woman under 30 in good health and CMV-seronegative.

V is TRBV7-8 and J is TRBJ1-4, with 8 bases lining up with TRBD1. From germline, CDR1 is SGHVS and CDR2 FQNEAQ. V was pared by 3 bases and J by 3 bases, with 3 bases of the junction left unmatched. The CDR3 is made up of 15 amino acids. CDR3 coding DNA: TGTGCCAGCAGCTTGGACAGGGTCCCTAATGAAAAACTGTTTTTT. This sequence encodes CASSLDRVPNEKLFF.

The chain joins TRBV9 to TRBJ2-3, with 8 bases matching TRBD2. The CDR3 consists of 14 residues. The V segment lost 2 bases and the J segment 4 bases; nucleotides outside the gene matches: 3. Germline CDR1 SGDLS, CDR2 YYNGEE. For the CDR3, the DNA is TGTGCCAGCAGCGTCGGGGGGGGCGCAGATACGCAGTATTTT. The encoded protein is CASSVGGGADTQYF.

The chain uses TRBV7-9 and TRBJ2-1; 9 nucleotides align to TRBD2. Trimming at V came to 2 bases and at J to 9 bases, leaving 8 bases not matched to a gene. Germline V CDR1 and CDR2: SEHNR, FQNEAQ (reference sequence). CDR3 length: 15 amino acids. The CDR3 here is CASSLLEASGTEQFF. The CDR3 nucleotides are TGTGCCAGCAGCTTACTCGAGGCTAGCGGGACTGAGCAGTTCTTC.

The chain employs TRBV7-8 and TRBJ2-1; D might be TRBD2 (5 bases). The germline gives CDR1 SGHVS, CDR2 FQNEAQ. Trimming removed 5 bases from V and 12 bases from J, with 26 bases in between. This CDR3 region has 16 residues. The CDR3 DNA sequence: TGTGCCAGCAGCCCACACCGCTTCAACAACACTAGGGCGCAGTTCTTC. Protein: CASSPHRFNNTRAQFF.

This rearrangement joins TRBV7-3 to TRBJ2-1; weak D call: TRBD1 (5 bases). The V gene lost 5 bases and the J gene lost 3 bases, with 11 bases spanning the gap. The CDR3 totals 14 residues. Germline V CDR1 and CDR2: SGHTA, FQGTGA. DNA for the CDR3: TGTGCCAGCAGCCCCTCCCAGGGCTACAATGAGCAGTTCTTC. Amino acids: CASSPSQGYNEQFF.

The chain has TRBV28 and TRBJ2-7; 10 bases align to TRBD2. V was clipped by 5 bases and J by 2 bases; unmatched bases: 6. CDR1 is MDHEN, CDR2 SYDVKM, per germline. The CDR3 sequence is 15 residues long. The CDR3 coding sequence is TGTGCCAGCAGTCCGGGACTAGCGAGAACCTACGAGCAGTACTTC. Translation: CASSPGLARTYEQYF.

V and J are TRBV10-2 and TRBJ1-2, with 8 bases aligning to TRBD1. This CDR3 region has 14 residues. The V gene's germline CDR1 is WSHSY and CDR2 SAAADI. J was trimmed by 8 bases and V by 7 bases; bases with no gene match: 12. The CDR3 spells CASTWDRPWGGYTF. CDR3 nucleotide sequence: TGCGCCAGCACCTGGGACAGGCCATGGGGGGGCTACACCTTC.

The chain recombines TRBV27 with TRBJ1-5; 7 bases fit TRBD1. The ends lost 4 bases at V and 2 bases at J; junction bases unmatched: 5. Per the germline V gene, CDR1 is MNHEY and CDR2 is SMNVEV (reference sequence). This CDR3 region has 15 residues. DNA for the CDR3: TGTGCCAGCAGTTCACAGGGGTGGGGCAATCAGCCCCAGCATTTT. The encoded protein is CASSSQGWGNQPQHF.

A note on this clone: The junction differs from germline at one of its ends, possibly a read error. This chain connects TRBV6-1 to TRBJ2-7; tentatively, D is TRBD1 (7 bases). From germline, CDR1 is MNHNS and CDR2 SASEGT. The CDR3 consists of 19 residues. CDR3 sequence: CASGEGDFGGQWSGYEQYF. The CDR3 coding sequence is TGTGCCAGCGGTGAAGGAGACTTCGGGGGACAGTGGAGTGGCTACGAGCAGTACTTC.

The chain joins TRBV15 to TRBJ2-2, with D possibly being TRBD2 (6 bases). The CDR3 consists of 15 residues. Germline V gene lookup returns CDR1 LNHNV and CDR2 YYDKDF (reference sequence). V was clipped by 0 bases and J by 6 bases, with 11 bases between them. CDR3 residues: CATSRDRRGAGELFF. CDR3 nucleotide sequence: TGTGCCACCAGCAGAGATAGGCGGGGTGCCGGGGAGCTGTTTTTT.

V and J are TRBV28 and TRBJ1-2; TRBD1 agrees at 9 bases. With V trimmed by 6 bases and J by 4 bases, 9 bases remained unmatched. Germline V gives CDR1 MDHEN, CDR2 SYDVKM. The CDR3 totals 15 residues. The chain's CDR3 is CASSSGTGRLYGYTF. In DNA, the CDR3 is TGTGCCAGCAGCTCCGGGACAGGGAGGCTCTATGGCTACACCTTC.

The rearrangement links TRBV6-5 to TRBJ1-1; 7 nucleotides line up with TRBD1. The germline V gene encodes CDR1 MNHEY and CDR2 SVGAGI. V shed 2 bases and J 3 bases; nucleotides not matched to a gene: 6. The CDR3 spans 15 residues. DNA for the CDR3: TGTGCCAGCAGTTACCGACAGGGATTGGACACTGAAGCTTTCTTT. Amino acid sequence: CASSYRQGLDTEAFF.

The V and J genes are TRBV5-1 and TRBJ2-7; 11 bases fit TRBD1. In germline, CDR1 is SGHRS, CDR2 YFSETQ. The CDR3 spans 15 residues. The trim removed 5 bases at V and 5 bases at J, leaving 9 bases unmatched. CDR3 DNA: TGCGCCAGCAGGAGGACAGGGGGCGCTCAGGACGAGCAGTACTTC. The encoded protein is CASRRTGGAQDEQYF.

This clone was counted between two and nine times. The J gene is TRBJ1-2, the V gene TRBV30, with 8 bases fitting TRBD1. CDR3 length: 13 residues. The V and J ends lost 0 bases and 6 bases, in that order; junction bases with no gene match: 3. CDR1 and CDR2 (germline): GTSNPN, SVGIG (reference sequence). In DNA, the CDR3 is TGTGCCTGGAGTGTTTCCAGGGGGCATGGCTACACCTTC. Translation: CAWSVSRGHGYTF.

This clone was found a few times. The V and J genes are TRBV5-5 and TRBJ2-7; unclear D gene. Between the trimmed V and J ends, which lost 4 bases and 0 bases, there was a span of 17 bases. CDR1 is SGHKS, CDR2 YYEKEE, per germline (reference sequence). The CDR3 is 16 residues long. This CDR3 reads CASSPDLGSLSYEQYF. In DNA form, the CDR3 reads TGTGCCAGCAGCCCTGATTTGGGCTCCCTCTCCTACGAGCAGTACTTC.

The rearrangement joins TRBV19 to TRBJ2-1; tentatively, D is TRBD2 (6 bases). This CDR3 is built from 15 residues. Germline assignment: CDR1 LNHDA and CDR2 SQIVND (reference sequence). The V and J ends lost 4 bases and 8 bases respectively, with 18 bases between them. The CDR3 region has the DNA TGTGCCAGTAGTAACCGGGACTCTCGGATCCATGAGCAGTTCTTC. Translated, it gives CASSNRDSRIHEQFF.

CDR3 in amino acids: CASSFGQYQETQYF. The CDR3 nucleotides are TGTGCCAGCAGCTTTGGGCAGTACCAAGAGACCCAGTACTTC. The V call is TRBV5-6, the J call TRBJ2-5; D is unresolved. The germline gives CDR1 SGHDT, CDR2 YYEEEE. V shed 2 bases and J shed 0 bases, with 8 bases lying between them. This CDR3 region has 14 residues. The full variable domain, its missing parts supplied by reference TRBV5-6 and TRBJ2-5, is DAGVTQSPTHLIKTRGQQVTLRCSPKSGHDTVSWYQQALGQGPQFIFQYYEEEERQRGNFPDRFSGHQFPNYSSELNVNALLLGDSALYLCASSFGQYQETQYFGPGTRLLVL.

CDR3 nucleotides: TGTGCCAGCAGCTCCAGACAGGAAACCTACGAGCAGTACTTC. Amino acids: CASSSRQETYEQYF. V usage is TRBV13 and J usage is TRBJ2-7; D may be TRBD1 (6 bases). CDR1 PRHDT and CDR2 FYEKMQ come from the germline V gene (reference sequence). The V and J ends lost 4 bases and 2 bases respectively, with 12 bases between them. The CDR3 has 14 amino acids.

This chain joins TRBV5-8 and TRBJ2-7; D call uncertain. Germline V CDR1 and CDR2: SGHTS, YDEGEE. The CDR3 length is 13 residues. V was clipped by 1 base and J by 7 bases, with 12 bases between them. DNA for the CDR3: TGTGCCAGCAGCTTGCAGTCTGGTGTGGAGCAGTACTTC. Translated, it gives CASSLQSGVEQYF.

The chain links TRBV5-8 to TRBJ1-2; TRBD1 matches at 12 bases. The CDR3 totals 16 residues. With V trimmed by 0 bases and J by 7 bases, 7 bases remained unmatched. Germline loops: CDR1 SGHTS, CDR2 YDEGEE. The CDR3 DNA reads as TGTGCCAGCAGCTTGGAAGGGACAGGGGGCCACGGTGGCTACACCTTC. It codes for CASSLEGTGGHGGYTF. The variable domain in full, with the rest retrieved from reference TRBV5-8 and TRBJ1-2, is EAGVTQSPTHLIKTRGQQATLRCSPISGHTSVYWYQQALGLGLQFLLWYDEGEERNRGNFPPRFSGRQFPNYSSELNVNALELEDSALYLCASSLEGTGGHGGYTFGSGTRLTVV.

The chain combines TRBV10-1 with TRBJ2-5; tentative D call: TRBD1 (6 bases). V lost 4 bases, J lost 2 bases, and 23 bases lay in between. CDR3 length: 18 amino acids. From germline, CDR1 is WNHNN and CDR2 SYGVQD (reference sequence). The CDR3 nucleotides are TGCGCCAGCAGTGGGTCTCTCGAAACAGGGTCGGGTCAAGAGACCCAGTACTTC. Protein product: CASSGSLETGSGQETQYF.

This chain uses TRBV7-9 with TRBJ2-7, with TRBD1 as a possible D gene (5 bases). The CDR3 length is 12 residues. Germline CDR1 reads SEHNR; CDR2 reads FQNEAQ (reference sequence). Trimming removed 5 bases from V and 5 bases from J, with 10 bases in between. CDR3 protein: CASSIQDHEQYF. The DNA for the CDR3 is TGTGCCAGCAGCATACAGGACCACGAGCAGTACTTC. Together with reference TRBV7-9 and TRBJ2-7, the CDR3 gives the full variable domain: DTGVSQNPRHKITKRGQNVTFRCDPISEHNRLYWYRQTLGQGPEFLTYFQNEAQLEKSRLLSDRFSAERPKGSFSTLEIQRTEQGDSAMYLCASSIQDHEQYFGPGTRLTVT.

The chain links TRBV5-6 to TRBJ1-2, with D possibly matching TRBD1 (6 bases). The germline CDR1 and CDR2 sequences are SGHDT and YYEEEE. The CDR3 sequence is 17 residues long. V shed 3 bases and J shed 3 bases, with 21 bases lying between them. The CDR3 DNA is TGTGCCAGCAGCTACGGGACACCTTTCTTTCTAGACTATGGCTACACCTTC. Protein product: CASSYGTPFFLDYGYTF. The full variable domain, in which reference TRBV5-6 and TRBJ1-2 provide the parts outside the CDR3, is DAGVTQSPTHLIKTRGQQVTLRCSPKSGHDTVSWYQQALGQGPQFIFQYYEEEERQRGNFPDRFSGHQFPNYSSELNVNALLLGDSALYLCASSYGTPFFLDYGYTFGSGTRLTVV.

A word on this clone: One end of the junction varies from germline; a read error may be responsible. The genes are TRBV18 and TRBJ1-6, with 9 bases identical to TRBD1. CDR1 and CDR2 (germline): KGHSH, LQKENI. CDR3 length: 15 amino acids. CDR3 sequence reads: CASSTPGQGNSPLHF. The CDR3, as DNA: TGTGCCAGCTCAACACCGGGACAGGGAAATTCACCCCTCCACTTT.

CDR3 nucleotides: TGTGCCAGCAGCTTAGAGACAGGGGCGGAGTTCTTC. As protein: CASSLETGAEFF. This sequence joins TRBV7-9 and TRBJ2-1; TRBD1 agrees at 8 bases. This CDR3 comprises 12 residues. Germline V gene sequence: CDR1 SEHNR, CDR2 FQNEAQ (reference sequence). J was trimmed by 14 bases and V by 1 base; bases with no gene match: 4. The entire variable domain, with the rest obtained from reference TRBV7-9 and TRBJ2-1, is as follows: DTGVSQNPRHKITKRGQNVTFRCDPISEHNRLYWYRQTLGQGPEFLTYFQNEAQLEKSRLLSDRFSAERPKGSFSTLEIQRTEQGDSAMYLCASSLETGAEFFGPGTRLTVL.

The CDR3 reads CASSYPAGGETQYF. The CDR3 DNA reads as TGTGCCAGCAGTTACCCTGCGGGGGGCGAGACCCAGTACTTC. The chain joins TRBV6-5 to TRBJ2-5, with 8 bases identical to TRBD2. V shed 2 bases and J 5 bases; nucleotides not matched to a gene: 4. The germline V gene encodes CDR1 MNHEY and CDR2 SVGAGI. The CDR3 consists of 14 residues.

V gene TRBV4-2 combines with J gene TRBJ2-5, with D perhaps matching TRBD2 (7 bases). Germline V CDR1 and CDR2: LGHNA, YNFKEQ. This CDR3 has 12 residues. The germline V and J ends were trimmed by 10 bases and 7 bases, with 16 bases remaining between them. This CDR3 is CATRGPPGTQYF. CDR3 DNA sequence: TGTGCCACGCGGGGGCCCCCAGGGACCCAGTACTTC.